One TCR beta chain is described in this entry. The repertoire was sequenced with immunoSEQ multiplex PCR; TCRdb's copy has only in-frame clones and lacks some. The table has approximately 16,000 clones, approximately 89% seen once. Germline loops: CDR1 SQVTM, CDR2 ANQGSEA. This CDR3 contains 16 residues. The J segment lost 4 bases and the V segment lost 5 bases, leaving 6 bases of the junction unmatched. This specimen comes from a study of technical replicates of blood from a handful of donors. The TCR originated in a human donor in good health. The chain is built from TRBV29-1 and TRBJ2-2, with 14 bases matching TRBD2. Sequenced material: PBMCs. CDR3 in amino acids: CSVKTSGRAFTGELFF. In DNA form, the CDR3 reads TGCAGCGTTAAGACTAGCGGGAGGGCCTTCACCGGGGAGCTGTTTTTT.